Listed here are 2 T cell receptor beta chains from one sample, sequenced in a study of CD8 T cells in Susac syndrome. Random-hexamer reverse transcription was applied to roughly 0.5 to 1 ug RNA. In TCRdb, the immunoSEQ multiplex PCR reads were re-called with MiXCR into one record per CDR3 protein. The sample includes 100,000 to 150,000 distinct CDR3 sequences, approximately 94% of them seen just once. The material sequenced was CD4+ T cells from PBMCs. All receptors derive from a human donor with multiple sclerosis.

The chain links TRBV20-1 to TRBJ1-5; no definite D call. Trimming shortened V by 2 bases and J by 2 bases, and 13 bases separated the two germline ends. CDR3 length equals 15 residues. Germline loops: CDR1 DFQATT, CDR2 SNEGSKA (reference sequence). The CDR3 sequence: CSARRGPEGNQPQHF. As DNA, the CDR3 is TGCAGTGCTAGACGAGGTCCGGAAGGCAATCAGCCCCAGCATTTT.

The CDR3 sequence: CASSPGKGQGTYEQYF. The CDR3 DNA reads TGTGCCAGCAGCCCTGGAAAGGGACAGGGAACCTACGAGCAGTACTTC. The chain combines TRBV7-9 with TRBJ2-7, with TRBD1 matching 9 bases. Germline-derived CDR1 and CDR2 are SEHNR and FQNEAQ (reference sequence). Losses at the gene ends were 5 bases for V and 2 bases for J; bases not matched to a gene: 10. The CDR3 contains 16 residues.